This TCR beta chain was profiled in a study of shared clonotypes between healthy human individuals. The CDR3 contains 18 residues. CDR1 and CDR2 (germline): MDHEN, SYDVKM. Trimming took 6 bases from V and 0 from J; bases not matched to a gene: 13. CD45RO negativity and positive selection for CCR7 defined naive CD8 cells, a population that excluded terminally differentiated effector memory CD45RA+ cells. Sequencing used immunoSEQ multiplex PCR; TCRdb keeps in-frame clones, though not all of them. The sample holds about 2.2 million clones, 93% seen once. V is TRBV28 and J is TRBJ1-5; TRBD1 agrees at 8 bases. The sequence was obtained from a man between 18 and 29 years old in good health. Some clones in this sample may be carry-over from other donors' samples. Sequences were obtained from naive CD8+ T cells from PBMCs. The CDR3 DNA reads as TGTGCCAGCAGCTTGGACAGGGCCGCAGTTTATAGCAATCAGCCCCAGCATTTT. Translation gives CASSLDRAAVYSNQPQHF.